This record covers a single TCR beta chain. The data belong to a study of metastatic and nonmetastatic thyroid tumors. Via MiXCR, TCRdb re-called the PCR reads. This table holds under 50,000 clones, around 21% found once. No patient received treatment before thyroid surgery. The germline V gene has CDR1 SGDLS and CDR2 YYNGEE. This CDR3 spans 15 amino acids. V lost 4 bases to trimming and J lost 5 bases; unmatched junction nucleotides: 12. The sample was blood. The chain links TRBV9 to TRBJ2-7, with 7 positions matching TRBD2. The clonotype comes from a male donor with papillary thyroid cancer or a benign thyroid nodule (not recorded which). Some clones in this sample may be carry-over from other donors' samples. This chain's CDR3 is CASSPTGRASNEQYF. The CDR3 DNA reads TGTGCCAGCAGCCCCACTGGGAGGGCCTCAAACGAGCAGTACTTC.